The clone carrying this TCR beta chain appeared a few times. Antigen: not known. The sample is drawn from a study of beta chain features in type 1 diabetes. Expressed TCRB transcripts were sequenced because the isolated RNA had all been reverse transcribed beforehand. The table came from immunoSEQ multiplex PCR; TCRdb's copy has only in-frame clones and leaves some out. The table has about 650,000 clones, under 15% seen once. Findings of the study overall: All four CD4+ subsets from Type 1 diabetes patients carried moderately but significantly shorter TCRB CDR3s.

The TCR was taken from a man younger than 45 with type 1 diabetes. The sample taken for sequencing was naive CD4+ T cells from blood.

The CDR3: CASSRTDDYGYTF. The CDR3 DNA reads as TGTGCCAGCAGCAGGACAGACGACTATGGCTACACCTTC. This rearrangement joins TRBV9 to TRBJ1-2; D is possibly TRBD1 (6 bases). CDR1 and CDR2 (germline): SGDLS, YYNGEE. Trimming removed 4 bases from V and 3 bases from J, with 10 bases in between. The CDR3 is 13 amino acids.